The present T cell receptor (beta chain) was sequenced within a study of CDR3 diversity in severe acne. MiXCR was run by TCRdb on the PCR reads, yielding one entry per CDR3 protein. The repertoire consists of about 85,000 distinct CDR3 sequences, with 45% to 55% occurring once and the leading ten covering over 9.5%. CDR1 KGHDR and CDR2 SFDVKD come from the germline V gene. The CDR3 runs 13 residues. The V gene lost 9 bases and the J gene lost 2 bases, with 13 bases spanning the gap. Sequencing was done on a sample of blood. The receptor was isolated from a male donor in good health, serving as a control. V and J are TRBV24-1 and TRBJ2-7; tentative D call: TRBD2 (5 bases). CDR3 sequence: CATLRAGAYEQYF. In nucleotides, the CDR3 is TGTGCCACCCTTCGGGCGGGTGCCTACGAGCAGTACTTC.